This TCR beta chain was identified during a study of CD8 T cells in ankylosing spondylitis. General study results and limits: Seemingly characteristic of ankylosing spondylitis blood was a TCR beta motif consisting of eight highly homologous variants.

CDR1 is SGHNT, CDR2 YENEEA, per germline. V was shortened by 1 base and J by 7 bases, with 11 bases between the two germline ends. The CDR3 is made up of 14 amino acids. Using its own MiXCR run on the 5' RACE reads, TCRdb lists one record per CDR3 protein. The sample shows a few hundred thousand distinct CDR3 sequences, more than 9.5% of them seen only once. This clonotype was seen more than once but under ten times. The antigen is not known. The chain joins TRBV11-3 to TRBJ2-1; no firm D call. Sequenced material: blood, either unsorted or a sorted T cell fraction (not recorded which). The sequence came from a male donor with ankylosing spondylitis. The CDR3: CASSLGPVRNEQFF. The CDR3 coding sequence is TGTGCCAGCAGCTTAGGTCCTGTTAGGAATGAGCAGTTCTTC.